The entry below gives a single TCR beta chain sequence along with its context. A much larger clone lies a single base off, so this may be a read error. The data stem from a study of neurological immune-mediated disorders. It was by 5'RACE with 10-nucleotide random UMIs that the cDNA was made. A single record per CDR3 protein comes from TCRdb applying MiXCR to the 5' RACE reads. Of fewer than 25,000 distinct CDR3 sequences in the sample, over 10% were seen once. Deletions cut 0 bases from V and 4 bases from J, with 13 bases between. The CDR3 is 16 residues long. The sample taken for sequencing was PBMCs. This rearrangement joins TRBV12-3 or TRBV12-4 to TRBJ2-1, with D tentatively TRBD1 (5 bases). The source is a woman between 40 and 50 years old with HTLV-1-associated myelopathy (HAM/TSP). The CDR3 sequence: CASSLAQDNPYNEQFF. DNA for the CDR3: TGTGCCAGCAGTTTAGCGCAGGACAACCCTTACAATGAGCAGTTCTTC.